The 10 T cell receptor beta chains reported below all come from one sample, sequenced in a study of response to subunit inactivated influenza vaccine. TCRdb processed the RT-PCR reads anew with MiXCR; each CDR3 protein has one entry. The table records about 700,000 distinct CDR3 sequences, more than 15% of them present only once. The starting material was PBMCs from blood, obtained approximately 13 days after vaccination. The origin of the receptors is a man aged 50-60 years who received an inactivated influenza vaccine.

This chain connects TRBV6-5 to TRBJ2-2; tentatively, D is TRBD2 (5 bases). V was pared by 6 bases and J by 0 bases, with 8 bases between. CDR1 is MNHEY and CDR2 is SVGAGI in the germline V gene. The length of the CDR3 is 14 residues. The CDR3 sequence is CASSLLANTGELFF. In nucleotides, the CDR3 is TGTGCCAGCAGCTTACTAGCGAACACCGGGGAGCTGTTTTTT.

The chain joins TRBV29-1 to TRBJ2-1, with TRBD2 identical over 11 bases. The germline V gene encodes CDR1 SQVTM and CDR2 ANQGSEA. With V trimmed by 1 base and J by 3 bases, 11 bases remained unmatched. The CDR3 spans 18 residues. CDR3 loop: CSVEGLAGGTPNYNEQFF. The CDR3 bases are TGCAGCGTTGAAGGGCTAGCGGGGGGAACACCCAACTACAATGAGCAGTTCTTC.

The rearrangement links TRBV11-2 to TRBJ2-3; D might be TRBD1 or TRBD2, each matching 5 bases. The germline V gene has CDR1 SGHAT and CDR2 FQNNGV. This CDR3 region has 15 residues. V lost 2 bases and J 4 bases, leaving 13 bases between the germline ends. The CDR3, as DNA: TGTGCCAGCAGCTTACCGGGGCAATGGGCAGATACGCAGTATTTT. This translates into CASSLPGQWADTQYF.

This clonotype was counted ten times or more. The chain carries TRBV10-2 and TRBJ1-5, with 7 bases lining up with TRBD1. There are 13 residues in the CDR3. Per germline, CDR1 WSHSY and CDR2 SAAADI. The V gene end was trimmed by 6 bases and the J gene end by 7 bases; junction bases not matched to a gene: 6. In DNA, the CDR3 is TGCGCCAGCAGGCAGGGGGTCGGGCAGCCCCAGCATTTT. This sequence encodes CASRQGVGQPQHF.

This clonotype was found a few times. The chain links TRBV10-3 to TRBJ2-7; TRBD2 might be the D (5 bases). Trimming removed 0 bases from V and 6 bases from J, with 15 bases in between. The CDR3 has 15 residues. Germline CDR1 ENHRY, CDR2 SYGVKD. CDR3 DNA: TGTGCCATCAGTGAGTCGAGAGGGTCGTTTGTCGAGCAGTACTTC. Translating it yields CAISESRGSFVEQYF.

The table lists this clonotype with a few counts. The genes are TRBV30 and TRBJ2-2; D may be TRBD2 (6 bases). Trimming stripped 0 bases from V and 5 bases from J, with 13 bases between. This CDR3 has 15 amino acids. Germline CDR1 reads GTSNPN; CDR2 reads SVGIG (reference sequence). The CDR3 nucleotides read TGTGCCTGGAGTGTTGGCGGGGTTGGAACCGGGGAGCTGTTTTTT. Protein sequence: CAWSVGGVGTGELFF.

The chain joins TRBV4-3 to TRBJ2-2; D ambiguous. The CDR3 extends over 15 amino acids. Trimming removed 5 bases from V and 0 bases from J, with 10 bases in between. The germline gives CDR1 LGHNA, CDR2 YSLEER. The CDR3 nucleotides read TGCGCCAGCAGCTTTTTCACAGCGAACACCGGGGAGCTGTTTTTT. This encodes CASSFFTANTGELFF.

The table lists this clonotype with a few counts. The chain couples TRBV9 to TRBJ2-1; 10 bases map to TRBD2. There are 15 residues in the CDR3. The V gene's germline CDR1 is SGDLS and CDR2 YYNGEE. Trimming cost V 2 bases and J 8 bases; bases outside gene matches: 7. The CDR3 coding sequence is TGTGCCAGCAGCGTGGGGCCTAGCGGGAGCCATGAGCAGTTCTTC. Its translation: CASSVGPSGSHEQFF.

V is TRBV5-5 and J is TRBJ2-5, with D unresolved. The CDR3 covers 13 residues. Per the germline V gene, CDR1 is SGHKS and CDR2 is YYEKEE (reference sequence). V shed 4 bases and J shed 2 bases, with 9 bases lying between them. The CDR3 bases are TGTGCCAGCAGCACCGCAACACAAGAGACCCAGTACTTC. Amino acids: CASSTATQETQYF.

This clonotype was observed a handful of times. V is TRBV27 and J is TRBJ2-2; 7 nucleotides align to TRBD2. The CDR3 length is 17 residues. J was trimmed by 2 bases and V by 6 bases; bases with no gene match: 12. Germline V gene lookup returns CDR1 MNHEY and CDR2 SMNVEV (reference sequence). Written as DNA, the CDR3 is TGTGCCAGCAGGAGGATGGGTTCGGGGGGTAACACCGGGGAGCTGTTTTTT. It specifies CASRRMGSGGNTGELFF.